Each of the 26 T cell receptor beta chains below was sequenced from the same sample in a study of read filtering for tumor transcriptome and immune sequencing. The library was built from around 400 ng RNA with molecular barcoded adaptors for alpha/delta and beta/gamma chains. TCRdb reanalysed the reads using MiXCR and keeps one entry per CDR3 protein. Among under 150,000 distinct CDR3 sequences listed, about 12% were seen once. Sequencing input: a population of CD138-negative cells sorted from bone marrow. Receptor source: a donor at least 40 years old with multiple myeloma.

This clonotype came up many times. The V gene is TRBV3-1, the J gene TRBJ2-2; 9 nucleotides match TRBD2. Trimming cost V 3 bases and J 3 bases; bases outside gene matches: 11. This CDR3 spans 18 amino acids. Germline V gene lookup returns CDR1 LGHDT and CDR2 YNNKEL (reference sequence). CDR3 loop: CASSQGPIAGVYTGELFF. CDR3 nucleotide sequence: TGTGCCAGCAGCCAGGGTCCTATAGCGGGAGTCTACACCGGGGAGCTGTTTTTT.

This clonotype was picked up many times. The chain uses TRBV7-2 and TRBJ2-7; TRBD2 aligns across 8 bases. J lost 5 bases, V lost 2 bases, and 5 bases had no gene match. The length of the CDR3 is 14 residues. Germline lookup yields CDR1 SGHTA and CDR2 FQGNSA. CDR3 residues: CASSLLRGAHEQYF. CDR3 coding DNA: TGTGCCAGCAGCTTATTGCGGGGGGCCCACGAGCAGTACTTC.

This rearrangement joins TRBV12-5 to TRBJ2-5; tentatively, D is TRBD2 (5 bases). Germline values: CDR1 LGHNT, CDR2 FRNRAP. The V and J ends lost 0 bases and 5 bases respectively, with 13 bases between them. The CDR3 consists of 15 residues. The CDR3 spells CASGLVAGEWETQYF. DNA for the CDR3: TGTGCTAGTGGTTTGGTAGCCGGGGAGTGGGAGACCCAGTACTTC.

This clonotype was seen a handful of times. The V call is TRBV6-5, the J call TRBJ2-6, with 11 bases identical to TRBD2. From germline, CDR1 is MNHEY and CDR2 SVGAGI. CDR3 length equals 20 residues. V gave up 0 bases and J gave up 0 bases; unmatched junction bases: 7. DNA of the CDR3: TGTGCCAGCAGTTACTCTTTAGCGGGAGGGATGAGCTCTGGGGCCAACGTCCTGACTTTC. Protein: CASSYSLAGGMSSGANVLTF.

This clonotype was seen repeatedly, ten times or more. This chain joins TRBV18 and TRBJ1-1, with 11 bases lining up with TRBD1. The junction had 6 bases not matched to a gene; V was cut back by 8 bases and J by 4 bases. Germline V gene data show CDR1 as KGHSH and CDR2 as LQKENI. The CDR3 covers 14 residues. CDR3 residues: CASREGTGGTEAFF. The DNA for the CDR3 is TGTGCCAGCCGGGAAGGGACAGGGGGCACTGAAGCTTTCTTT.

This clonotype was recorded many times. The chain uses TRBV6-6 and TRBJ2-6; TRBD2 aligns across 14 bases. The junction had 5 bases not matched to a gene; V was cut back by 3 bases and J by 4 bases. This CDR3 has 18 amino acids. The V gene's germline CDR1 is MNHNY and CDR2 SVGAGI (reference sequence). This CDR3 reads CASSYGTSGSSGANVLTF. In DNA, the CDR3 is TGTGCCAGCAGTTATGGGACTAGCGGGAGTTCGGGGGCCAACGTCCTGACTTTC.

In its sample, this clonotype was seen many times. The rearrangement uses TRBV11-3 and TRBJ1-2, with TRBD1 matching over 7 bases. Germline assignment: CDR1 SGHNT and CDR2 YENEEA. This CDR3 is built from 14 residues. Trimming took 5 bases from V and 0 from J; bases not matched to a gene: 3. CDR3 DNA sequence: TGTGCCAGCAGCCTACAGGGGTCTAACTATGGCTACACCTTC. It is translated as CASSLQGSNYGYTF.

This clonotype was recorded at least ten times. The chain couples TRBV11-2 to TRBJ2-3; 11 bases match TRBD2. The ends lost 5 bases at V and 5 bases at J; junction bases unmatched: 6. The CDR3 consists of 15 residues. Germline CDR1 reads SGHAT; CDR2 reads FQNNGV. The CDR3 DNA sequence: TGTGCCAGCAGCATTCTAGCGGGAGGCGTAGATACGCAGTATTTT. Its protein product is CASSILAGGVDTQYF.

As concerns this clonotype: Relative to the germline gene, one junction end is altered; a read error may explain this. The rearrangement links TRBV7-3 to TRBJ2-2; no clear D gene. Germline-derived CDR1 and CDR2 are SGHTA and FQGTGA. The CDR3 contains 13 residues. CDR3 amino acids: CGSSPGGAGELFF. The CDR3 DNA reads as TGTGGCAGCAGTCCCGGCGGTGCCGGGGAGCTGTTTTTT. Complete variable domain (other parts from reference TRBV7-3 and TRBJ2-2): GAGVSQTPSNKVTEKGKYVELRCDPISGHTALYWYRQSLGQGPEFLIYFQGTGAADDSGLPNDRFFAVRPEGSVSTLKIQRTERGDSAVYLCGSSPGGAGELFFGEGSRLTVL.

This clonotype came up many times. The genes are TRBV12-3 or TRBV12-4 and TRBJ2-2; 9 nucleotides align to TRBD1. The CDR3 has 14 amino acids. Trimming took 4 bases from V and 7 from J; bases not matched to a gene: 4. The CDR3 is CASSWDRAVGELFF. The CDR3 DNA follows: TGTGCCAGCAGTTGGGACAGGGCGGTCGGGGAGCTGTTTTTT.

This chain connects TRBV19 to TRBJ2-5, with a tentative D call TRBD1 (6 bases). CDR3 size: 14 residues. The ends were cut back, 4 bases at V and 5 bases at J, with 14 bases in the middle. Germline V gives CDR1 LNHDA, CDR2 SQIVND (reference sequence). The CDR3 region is CASSSRNRVETQYF. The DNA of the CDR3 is TGTGCCAGTAGTAGCAGAAACAGGGTTGAGACCCAGTACTTC. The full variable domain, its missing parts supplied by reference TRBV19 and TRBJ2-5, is DGGITQSPKYLFRKEGQNVTLSCEQNLNHDAMYWYRQDPGQGLRLIYYSQIVNDFQKGDIAEGYSVSREKKESFPLTVTSAQKNPTAFYLCASSSRNRVETQYFGPGTRLLVL.

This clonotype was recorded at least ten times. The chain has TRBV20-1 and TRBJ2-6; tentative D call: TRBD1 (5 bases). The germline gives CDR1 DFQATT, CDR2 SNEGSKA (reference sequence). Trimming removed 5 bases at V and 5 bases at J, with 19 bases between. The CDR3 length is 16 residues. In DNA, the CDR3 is TGCAGTGCTGTCGGACATAGGTCGTCTCGGGCCAACGTCCTGACTTTC. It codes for CSAVGHRSSRANVLTF.

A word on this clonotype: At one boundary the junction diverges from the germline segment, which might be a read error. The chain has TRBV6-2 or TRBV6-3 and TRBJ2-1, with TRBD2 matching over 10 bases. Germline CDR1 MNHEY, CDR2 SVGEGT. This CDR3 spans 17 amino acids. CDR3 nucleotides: TGCGCCAGCAAGTCAAGAGCGGGAGGGCCGGGATACAATGAGCAGTTCTTC. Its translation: CASKSRAGGPGYNEQFF.

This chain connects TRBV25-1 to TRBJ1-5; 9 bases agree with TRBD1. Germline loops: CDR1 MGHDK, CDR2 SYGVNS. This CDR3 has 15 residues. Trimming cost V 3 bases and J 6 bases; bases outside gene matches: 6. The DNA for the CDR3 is TGTGCCAGCAGTGACGGACAGGGGTTCTCTCAGCCCCAGCATTTT. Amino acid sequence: CASSDGQGFSQPQHF.

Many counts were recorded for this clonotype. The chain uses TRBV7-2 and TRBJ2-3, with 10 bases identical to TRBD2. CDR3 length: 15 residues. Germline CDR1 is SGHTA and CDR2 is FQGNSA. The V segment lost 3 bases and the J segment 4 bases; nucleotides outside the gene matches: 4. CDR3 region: CASSFSGRASDTQYF. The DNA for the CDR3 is TGTGCCAGCAGCTTCAGCGGGAGGGCATCAGATACGCAGTATTTT.

The CDR3 DNA reads as TGCAGTGCTAGGATGACCCCGACAGGAAACACAGATACGCAGTATTTT. Its protein is CSARMTPTGNTDTQYF. The V gene is TRBV20-1, the J gene TRBJ2-3; D perhaps matches TRBD1 (6 bases). The CDR3 has 16 amino acids. V was clipped by 3 bases and J by 2 bases, with 18 bases between them. The germline gives CDR1 DFQATT, CDR2 SNEGSKA (reference sequence).

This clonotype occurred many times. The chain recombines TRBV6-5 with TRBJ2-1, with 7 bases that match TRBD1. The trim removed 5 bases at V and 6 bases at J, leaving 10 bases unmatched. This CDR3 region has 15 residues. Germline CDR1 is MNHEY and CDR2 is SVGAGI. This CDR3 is CASSAAGGRSNEQFF. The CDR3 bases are TGTGCCAGCAGTGCCGCAGGGGGACGAAGCAATGAGCAGTTCTTC.

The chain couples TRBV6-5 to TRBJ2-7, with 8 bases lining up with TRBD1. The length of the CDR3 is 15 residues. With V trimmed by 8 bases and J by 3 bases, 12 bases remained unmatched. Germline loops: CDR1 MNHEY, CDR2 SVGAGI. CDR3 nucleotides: TGTGCCAGCGAAACGGGCCAGGGGGCAGGCTACGAGCAGTACTTC. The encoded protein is CASETGQGAGYEQYF.

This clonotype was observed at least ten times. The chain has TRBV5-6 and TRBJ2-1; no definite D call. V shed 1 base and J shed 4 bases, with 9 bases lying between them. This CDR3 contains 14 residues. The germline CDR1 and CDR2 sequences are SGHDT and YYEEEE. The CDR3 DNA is TGTGCCAGCAGCTTGACCGGGCGATACAATGAGCAGTTCTTC. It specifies CASSLTGRYNEQFF. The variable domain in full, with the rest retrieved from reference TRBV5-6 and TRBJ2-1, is DAGVTQSPTHLIKTRGQQVTLRCSPKSGHDTVSWYQQALGQGPQFIFQYYEEEERQRGNFPDRFSGHQFPNYSSELNVNALLLGDSALYLCASSLTGRYNEQFFGPGTRLTVL.

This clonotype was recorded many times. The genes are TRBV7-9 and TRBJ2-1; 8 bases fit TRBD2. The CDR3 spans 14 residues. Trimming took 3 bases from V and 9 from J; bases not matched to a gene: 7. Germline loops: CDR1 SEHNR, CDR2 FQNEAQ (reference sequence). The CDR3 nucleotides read TGTGCCAGCAGCTTCTCCAGCGGGAGTGGTGAGCAGTTCTTC. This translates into CASSFSSGSGEQFF. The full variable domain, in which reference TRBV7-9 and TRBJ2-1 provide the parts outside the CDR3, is DTGVSQNPRHKITKRGQNVTFRCDPISEHNRLYWYRQTLGQGPEFLTYFQNEAQLEKSRLLSDRFSAERPKGSFSTLEIQRTEQGDSAMYLCASSFSSGSGEQFFGPGTRLTVL.

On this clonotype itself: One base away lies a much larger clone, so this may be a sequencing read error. The CDR3 region has the DNA TGTGCCAGCATTACCACGGACCGAGCCTACGACCAGTACTTC. Encoded protein: CASITTDRAYDQYF. The chain joins TRBV6-2 or TRBV6-3 to TRBJ2-7; D gene uncertain. Germline CDR1 is MNHEY and CDR2 is SVGEGT. The CDR3 is made up of 14 amino acids.

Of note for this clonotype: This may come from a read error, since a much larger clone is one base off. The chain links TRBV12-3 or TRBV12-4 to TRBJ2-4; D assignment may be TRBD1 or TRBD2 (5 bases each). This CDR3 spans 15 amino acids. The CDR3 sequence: CANSLKTGTAGRQYF. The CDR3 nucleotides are TGTGCCAACAGTTTAAAAACGGGGACGGCCGGCCGGCAGTACTTC.

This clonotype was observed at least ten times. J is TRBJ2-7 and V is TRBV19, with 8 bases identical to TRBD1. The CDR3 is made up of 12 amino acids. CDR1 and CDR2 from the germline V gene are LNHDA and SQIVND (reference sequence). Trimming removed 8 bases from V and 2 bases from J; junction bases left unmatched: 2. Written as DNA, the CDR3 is TGTGCCAGTGGGGACAGGACCTACGAGCAGTACTTC. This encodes CASGDRTYEQYF.

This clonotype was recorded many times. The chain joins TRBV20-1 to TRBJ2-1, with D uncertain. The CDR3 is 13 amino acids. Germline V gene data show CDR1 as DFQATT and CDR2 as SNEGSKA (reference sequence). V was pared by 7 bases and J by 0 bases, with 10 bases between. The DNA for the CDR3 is TGCAGTGTGTTGGGCCGCTCCTACAATGAGCAGTTCTTC. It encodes CSVLGRSYNEQFF.

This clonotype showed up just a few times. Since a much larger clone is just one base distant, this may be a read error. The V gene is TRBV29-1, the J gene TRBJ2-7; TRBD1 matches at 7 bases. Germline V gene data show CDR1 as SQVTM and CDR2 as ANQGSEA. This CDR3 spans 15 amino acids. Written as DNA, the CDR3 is TGCAGGAAACAGAAGGGGACAGATATGCCCTACGAGCAGTACTTC. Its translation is CRKQKGTDMPYEQYF.

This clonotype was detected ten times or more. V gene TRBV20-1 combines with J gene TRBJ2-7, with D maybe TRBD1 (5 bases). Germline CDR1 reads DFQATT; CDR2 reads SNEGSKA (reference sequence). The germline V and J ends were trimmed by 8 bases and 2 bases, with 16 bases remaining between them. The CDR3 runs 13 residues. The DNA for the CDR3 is TGCAGTATAGGGGAAGGTGGGCCCTACGAGCAGTACTTC. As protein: CSIGEGGPYEQYF.